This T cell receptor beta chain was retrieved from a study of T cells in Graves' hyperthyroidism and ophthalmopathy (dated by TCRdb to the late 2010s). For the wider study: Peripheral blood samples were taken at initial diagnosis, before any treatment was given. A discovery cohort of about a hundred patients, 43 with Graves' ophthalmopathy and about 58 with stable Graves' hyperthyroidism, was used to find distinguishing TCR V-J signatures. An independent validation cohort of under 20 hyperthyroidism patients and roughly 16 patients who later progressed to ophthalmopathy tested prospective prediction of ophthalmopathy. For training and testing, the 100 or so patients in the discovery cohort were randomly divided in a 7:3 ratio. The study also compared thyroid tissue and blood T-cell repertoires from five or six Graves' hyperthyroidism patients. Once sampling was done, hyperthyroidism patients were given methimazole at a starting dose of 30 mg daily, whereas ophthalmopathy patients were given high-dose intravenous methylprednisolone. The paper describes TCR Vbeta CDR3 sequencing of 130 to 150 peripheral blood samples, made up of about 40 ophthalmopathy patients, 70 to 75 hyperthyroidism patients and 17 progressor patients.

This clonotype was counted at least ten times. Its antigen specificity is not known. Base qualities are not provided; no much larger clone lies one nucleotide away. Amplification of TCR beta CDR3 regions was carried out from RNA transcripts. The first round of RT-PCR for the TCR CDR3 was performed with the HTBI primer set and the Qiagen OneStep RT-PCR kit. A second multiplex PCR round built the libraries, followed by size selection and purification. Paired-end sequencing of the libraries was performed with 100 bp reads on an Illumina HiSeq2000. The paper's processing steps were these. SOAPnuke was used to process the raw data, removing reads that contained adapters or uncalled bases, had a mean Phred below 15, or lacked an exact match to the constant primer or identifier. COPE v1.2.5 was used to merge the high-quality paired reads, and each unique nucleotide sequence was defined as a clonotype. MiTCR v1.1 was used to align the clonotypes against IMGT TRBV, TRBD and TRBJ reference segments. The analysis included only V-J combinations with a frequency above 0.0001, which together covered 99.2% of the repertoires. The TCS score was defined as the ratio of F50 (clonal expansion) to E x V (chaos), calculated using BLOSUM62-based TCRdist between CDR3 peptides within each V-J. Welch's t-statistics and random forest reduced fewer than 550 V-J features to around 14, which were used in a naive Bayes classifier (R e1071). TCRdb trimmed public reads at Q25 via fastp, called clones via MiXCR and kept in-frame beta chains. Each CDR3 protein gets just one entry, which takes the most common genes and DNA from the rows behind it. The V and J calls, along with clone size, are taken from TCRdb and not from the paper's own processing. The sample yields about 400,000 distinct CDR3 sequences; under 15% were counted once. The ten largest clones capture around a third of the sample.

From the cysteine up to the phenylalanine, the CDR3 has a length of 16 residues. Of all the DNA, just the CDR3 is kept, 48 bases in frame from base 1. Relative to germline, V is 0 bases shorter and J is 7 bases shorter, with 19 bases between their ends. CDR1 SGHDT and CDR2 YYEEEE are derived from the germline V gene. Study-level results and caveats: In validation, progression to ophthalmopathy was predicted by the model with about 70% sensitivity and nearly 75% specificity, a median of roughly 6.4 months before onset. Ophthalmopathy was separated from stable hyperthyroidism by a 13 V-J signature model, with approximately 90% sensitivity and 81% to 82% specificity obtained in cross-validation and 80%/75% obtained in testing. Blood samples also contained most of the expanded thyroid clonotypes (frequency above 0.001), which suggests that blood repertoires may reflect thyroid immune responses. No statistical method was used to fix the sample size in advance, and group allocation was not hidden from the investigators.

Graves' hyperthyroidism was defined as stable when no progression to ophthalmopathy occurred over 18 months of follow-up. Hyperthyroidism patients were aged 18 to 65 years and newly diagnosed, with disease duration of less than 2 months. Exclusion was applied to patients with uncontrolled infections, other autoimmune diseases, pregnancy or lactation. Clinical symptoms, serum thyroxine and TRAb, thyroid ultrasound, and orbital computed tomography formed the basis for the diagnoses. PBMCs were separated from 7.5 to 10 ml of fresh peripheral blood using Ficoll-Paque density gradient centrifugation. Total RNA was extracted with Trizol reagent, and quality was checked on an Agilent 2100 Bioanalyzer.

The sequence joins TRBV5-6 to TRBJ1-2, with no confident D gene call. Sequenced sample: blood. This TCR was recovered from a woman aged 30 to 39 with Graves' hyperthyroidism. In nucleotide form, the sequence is TGTGCCAGCAGCTTGGAGTTGCGGGGAACGGTGGGTGGCTACACCTTC. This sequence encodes CASSLELRGTVGGYTF.